This T cell receptor (beta chain) was retrieved from a study of identical twins. General study results and limits: Out-of-frame alpha sequences common to twins were enriched for low generation probability. The study drew conclusions from cross-sectional statistical analysis, not from following the same donors. Zero-insertion analyses might be partly confounded by invariant T cells like MAIT and iNKT.

In this sample, this clonotype turned up many times. The antigen is undetermined. Template switching added a universal primer binding site, and final cDNA carried unique molecular identifiers. Each CDR3 protein gets one entry after TCRdb re-called the 5' RACE reads with MiXCR. The sample contains 690,000 or so distinct CDR3 sequences, about 9.4% of which appear only once. The same data also contributed to another study, on yellow fever vaccine responses in identical twins.

This clonotype originated in a woman younger than 30 in good health. Sequencing was carried out using PBMCs.

The CDR3, as DNA: TGTGCCAGCAGCTTAGCGGTACTGAACACAGATACGCAGTATTTT. Its protein is CASSLAVLNTDTQYF. The chain has TRBV11-2 and TRBJ2-3, with no clear D. The CDR3 is 15 amino acids. The germline V gene encodes CDR1 SGHAT and CDR2 FQNNGV. The V gene lost 1 base and the J gene lost 2 bases, with 10 bases spanning the gap.